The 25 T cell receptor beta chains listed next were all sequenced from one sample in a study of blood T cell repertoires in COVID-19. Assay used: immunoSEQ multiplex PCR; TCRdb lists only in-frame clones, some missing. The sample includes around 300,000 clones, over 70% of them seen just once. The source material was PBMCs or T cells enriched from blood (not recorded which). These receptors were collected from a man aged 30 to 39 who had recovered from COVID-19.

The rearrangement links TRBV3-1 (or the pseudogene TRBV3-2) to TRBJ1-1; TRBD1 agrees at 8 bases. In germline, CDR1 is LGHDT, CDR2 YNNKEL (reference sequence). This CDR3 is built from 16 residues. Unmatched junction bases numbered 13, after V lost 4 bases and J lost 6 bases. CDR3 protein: CASSPKGQGSRSEAFF. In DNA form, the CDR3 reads TGTGCCAGCAGCCCAAAAGGACAGGGTAGTCGCTCTGAAGCTTTCTTT.

CDR3 sequence reads: CASSSTGERTEAFF. CDR3 coding DNA: TGCGCCAGCAGTTCGACAGGCGAGAGGACTGAAGCTTTCTTT. The V call is TRBV10-1, the J call TRBJ1-1; TRBD1 is a possible D gene (6 bases). The V gene's germline CDR1 is WNHNN and CDR2 SYGVQD (reference sequence). CDR3 size: 14 residues. Trimming took off 5 bases at V and 5 bases at J, with 15 bases between the two ends.

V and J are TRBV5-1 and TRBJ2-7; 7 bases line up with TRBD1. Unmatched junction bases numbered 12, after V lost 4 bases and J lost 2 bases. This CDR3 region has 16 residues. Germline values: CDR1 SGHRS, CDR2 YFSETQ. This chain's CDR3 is CASSPETRDRAYEQYF. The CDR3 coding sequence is TGCGCCAGCAGCCCCGAGACCCGCGACAGGGCCTACGAGCAGTACTTC.

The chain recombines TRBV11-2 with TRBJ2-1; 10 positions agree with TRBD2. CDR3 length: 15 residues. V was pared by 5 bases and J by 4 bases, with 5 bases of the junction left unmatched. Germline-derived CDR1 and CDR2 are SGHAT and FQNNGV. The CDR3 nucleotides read TGTGCCAGCAGCGTACTAGCGGGGCCATACAATGAGCAGTTCTTC. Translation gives CASSVLAGPYNEQFF.

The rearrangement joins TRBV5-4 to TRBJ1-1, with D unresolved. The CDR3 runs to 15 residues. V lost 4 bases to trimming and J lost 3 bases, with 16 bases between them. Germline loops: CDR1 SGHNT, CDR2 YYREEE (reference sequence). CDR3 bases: TGTGCCAGCAGCGTTGGGTGGGGAGGAGACACTGAAGCTTTCTTT. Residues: CASSVGWGGDTEAFF.

The CDR3 sequence is CASTSGTGTSGANVLTF. CDR3 sequence (DNA): TGTGCCAGCACCTCCGGGACAGGGACCTCTGGGGCCAACGTCCTGACTTTC. This chain links TRBV28 with TRBJ2-6, with 9 bases that match TRBD1. Per the germline V gene, CDR1 is MDHEN and CDR2 is SYDVKM. V lost 7 bases, J lost 0 bases, and 7 bases stayed unmatched. CDR3 length equals 17 residues.

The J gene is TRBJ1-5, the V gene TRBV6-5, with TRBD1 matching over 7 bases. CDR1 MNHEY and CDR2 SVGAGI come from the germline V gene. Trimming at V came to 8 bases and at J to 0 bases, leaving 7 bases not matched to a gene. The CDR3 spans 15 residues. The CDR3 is CASQRTGHSNQPQHF. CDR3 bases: TGTGCCAGCCAAAGGACAGGCCATAGCAATCAGCCCCAGCATTTT.

Written as DNA, the CDR3 is TGTGCCAGCAAAGGCGGAGGGAGGGGGTACGAGCAGTACTTC. Encoded protein: CASKGGGRGYEQYF. The chain employs TRBV13 and TRBJ2-7, with D possibly matching TRBD2 (7 bases). V dropped 7 bases and J dropped 4 bases, with 17 bases sitting between them. The CDR3 length is 14 residues. Per germline, CDR1 PRHDT and CDR2 FYEKMQ (reference sequence).

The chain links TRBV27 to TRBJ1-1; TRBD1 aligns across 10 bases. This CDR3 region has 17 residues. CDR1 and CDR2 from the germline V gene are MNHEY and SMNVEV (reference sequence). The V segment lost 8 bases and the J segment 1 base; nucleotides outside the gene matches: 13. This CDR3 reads CASPREGQGIWNTEAFF. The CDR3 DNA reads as TGTGCCAGCCCTCGGGAGGGACAGGGGATTTGGAACACTGAAGCTTTCTTT.

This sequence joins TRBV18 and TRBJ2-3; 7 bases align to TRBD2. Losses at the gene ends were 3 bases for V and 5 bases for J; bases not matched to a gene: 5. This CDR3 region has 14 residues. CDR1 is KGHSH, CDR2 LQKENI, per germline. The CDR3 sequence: CASSPSGVGDTQYF. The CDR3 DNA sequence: TGTGCCAGCTCACCGAGCGGGGTCGGAGATACGCAGTATTTT.

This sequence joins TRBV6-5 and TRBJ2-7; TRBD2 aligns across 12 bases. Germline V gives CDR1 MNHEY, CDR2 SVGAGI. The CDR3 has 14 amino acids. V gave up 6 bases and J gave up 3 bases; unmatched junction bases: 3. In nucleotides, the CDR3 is TGTGCCAGCAGCGAGACTAGCGGGGGCTACGAGCAGTACTTC. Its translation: CASSETSGGYEQYF.

The CDR3 is CASSRTGLHSKQFF. The CDR3 DNA reads TGTGCCAGCAGCCGGACGGGACTACACTCAAAGCAGTTCTTC. The chain recombines TRBV5-4 with TRBJ2-1; 7 nucleotides align to TRBD2. Germline V gene data show CDR1 as SGHNT and CDR2 as YYREEE (reference sequence). V lost 4 bases, J lost 11 bases, and 12 bases stayed unmatched. This CDR3 is built from 14 residues.

The CDR3 sequence: CAISNEGDTQYF. In DNA form, the CDR3 reads TGTGCCATCAGTAATGAGGGTGATACGCAGTATTTT. V and J are TRBV10-3 and TRBJ2-3; a possible D gene is TRBD2 (5 bases). The V gene lost 5 bases and the J gene lost 6 bases, with 9 bases spanning the gap. The CDR3 has 12 amino acids. CDR1 and CDR2 (germline): ENHRY, SYGVKD.

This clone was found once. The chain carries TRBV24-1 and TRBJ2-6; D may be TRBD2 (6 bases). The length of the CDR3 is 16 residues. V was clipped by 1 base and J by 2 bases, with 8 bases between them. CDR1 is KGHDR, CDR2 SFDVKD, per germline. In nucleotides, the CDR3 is TGTGCCACCAGTGATTTTGGAGGGGCTGGGGCCAACGTCCTGACTTTC. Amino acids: CATSDFGGAGANVLTF.

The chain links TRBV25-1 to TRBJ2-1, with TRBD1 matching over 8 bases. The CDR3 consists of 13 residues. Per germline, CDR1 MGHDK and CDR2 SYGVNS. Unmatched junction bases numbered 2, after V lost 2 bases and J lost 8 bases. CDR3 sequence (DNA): TGTGCCAGCAGTGAAGGACAGGGAGATGAGCAGTTCTTC. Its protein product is CASSEGQGDEQFF.

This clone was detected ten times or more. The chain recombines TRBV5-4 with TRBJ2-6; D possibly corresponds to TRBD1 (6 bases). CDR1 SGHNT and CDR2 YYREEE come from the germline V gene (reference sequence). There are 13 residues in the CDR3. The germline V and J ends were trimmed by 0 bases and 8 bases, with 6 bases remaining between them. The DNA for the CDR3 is TGTGCCAGCAGCTTGGGGGACACCAACGTCCTGACTTTC. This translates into CASSLGDTNVLTF.

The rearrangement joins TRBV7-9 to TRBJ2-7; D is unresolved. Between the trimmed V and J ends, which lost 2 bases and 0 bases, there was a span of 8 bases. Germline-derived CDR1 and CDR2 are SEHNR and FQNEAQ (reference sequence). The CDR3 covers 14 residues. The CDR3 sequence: CASSLSSFSYEQYF. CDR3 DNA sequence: TGTGCCAGCAGCTTAAGCTCTTTCTCCTACGAGCAGTACTTC.

As DNA, the CDR3 is TGTGCCAGTAGTTCGGGACAGGGCGTCATCCTCTATGGCTACACCTTC. It codes for CASSSGQGVILYGYTF. The chain combines TRBV19 with TRBJ1-2; 9 positions match TRBD1. Germline trimming cut 5 bases from V and 4 bases from J; bases unmatched to any gene: 11. The germline CDR1 and CDR2 sequences are LNHDA and SQIVND (reference sequence). CDR3 length: 16 amino acids.

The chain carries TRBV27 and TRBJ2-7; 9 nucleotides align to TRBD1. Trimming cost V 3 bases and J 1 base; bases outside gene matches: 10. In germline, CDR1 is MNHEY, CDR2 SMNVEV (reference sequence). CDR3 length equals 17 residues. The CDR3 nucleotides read TGTGCCAGCAGTTTTTCTCTGGGTGACAGGGGGTCCTACGAGCAGTACTTC. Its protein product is CASSFSLGDRGSYEQYF.

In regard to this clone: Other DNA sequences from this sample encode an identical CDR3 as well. The CDR3 is CASSPRQGSYGYTF. The CDR3 region has the DNA TGTGCCAGCAGCCCGCGACAGGGGTCCTATGGCTACACCTTC. The chain uses TRBV3-1 (or the pseudogene TRBV3-2) and TRBJ1-2; 8 bases agree with TRBD1. Looked up from germline, CDR1 is LGHDT and CDR2 is YNNKEL (reference sequence). The V segment lost 4 bases and the J segment 4 bases; nucleotides outside the gene matches: 5. The length of the CDR3 is 14 residues.

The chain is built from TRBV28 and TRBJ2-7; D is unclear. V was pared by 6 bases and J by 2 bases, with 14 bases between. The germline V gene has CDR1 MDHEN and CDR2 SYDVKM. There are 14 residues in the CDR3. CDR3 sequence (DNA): TGTGCCAGCAGCAAGACAAACCTTCCCTACGAGCAGTACTTC. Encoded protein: CASSKTNLPYEQYF.

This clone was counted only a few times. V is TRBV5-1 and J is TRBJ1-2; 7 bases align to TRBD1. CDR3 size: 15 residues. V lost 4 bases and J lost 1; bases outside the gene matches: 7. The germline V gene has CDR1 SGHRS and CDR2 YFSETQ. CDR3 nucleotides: TGCGCCAGCAGCCTTCGACAGGGCCTTAACTATGGCTACACCTTC. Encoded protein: CASSLRQGLNYGYTF.

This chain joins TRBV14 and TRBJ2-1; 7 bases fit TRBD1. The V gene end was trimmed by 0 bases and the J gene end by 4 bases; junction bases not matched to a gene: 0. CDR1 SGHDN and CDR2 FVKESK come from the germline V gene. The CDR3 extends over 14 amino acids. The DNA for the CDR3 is TGTGCCAGCAGCCAAGAGGACAGGTACAATGAGCAGTTCTTC. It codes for CASSQEDRYNEQFF.

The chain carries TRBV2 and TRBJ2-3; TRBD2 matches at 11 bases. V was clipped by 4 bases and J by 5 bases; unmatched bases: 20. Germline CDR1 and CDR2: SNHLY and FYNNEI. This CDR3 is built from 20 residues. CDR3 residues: CASSGGLAGLREGWVDTQYF. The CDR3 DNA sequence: TGTGCCAGCAGTGGAGGACTAGCGGGCCTCCGAGAAGGATGGGTAGATACGCAGTATTTT.

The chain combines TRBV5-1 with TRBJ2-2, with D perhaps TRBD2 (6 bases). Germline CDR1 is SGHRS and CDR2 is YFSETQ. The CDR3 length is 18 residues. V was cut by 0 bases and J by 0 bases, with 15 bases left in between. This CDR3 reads CASSLAGPLATNTGELFF. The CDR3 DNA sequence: TGCGCCAGCAGCTTGGCGGGGCCTCTAGCGACGAACACCGGGGAGCTGTTTTTT.